The 8 T cell receptor beta chains given below trace back to one sample, sequenced in a study of CD8 T cells in Susac syndrome. An amount of RNA that ranged from roughly 0.5 to 1 ug was reverse transcribed with random hexamers. One entry per CDR3 protein, called by TCRdb with MiXCR from the immunoSEQ multiplex PCR reads. The sample lists about 150,000 distinct CDR3 sequences; approximately 93% were seen once. The sequencing sample was made of CD8+ T cells from PBMCs. The receptors were sampled from a human donor with multiple sclerosis.

The V call is TRBV14, the J call TRBJ1-6, with a weak D call TRBD1 (5 bases). There are 14 residues in the CDR3. Trimming removed 2 bases from V and 7 bases from J, with 9 bases in between. Germline V gene lookup returns CDR1 SGHDN and CDR2 FVKESK. The CDR3 sequence is CASSQQGRNSPLHF. The CDR3 DNA reads as TGTGCCAGCAGCCAACAGGGAAGAAATTCACCCCTCCACTTT.

The chain links TRBV27 to TRBJ1-1; maybe TRBD1 (5 bases). CDR3 length equals 16 residues. Germline values: CDR1 MNHEY, CDR2 SMNVEV (reference sequence). V lost 4 bases and J lost 3, with 18 bases in between. In DNA, the CDR3 is TGTGCCAGCAGTTGGGTCAGCGGAGGGGCATACACTGAAGCTTTCTTT. Amino acid sequence: CASSWVSGGAYTEAFF.

The gene calls are TRBV30 and TRBJ1-1; D is possibly TRBD1 (6 bases). The CDR3 loop spans 12 amino acids. Germline CDR1 reads GTSNPN; CDR2 reads SVGIG (reference sequence). V gave up 8 bases and J gave up 1 base, with 11 bases separating them. The CDR3 loop is CAGRQENTEAFF. In nucleotides, the CDR3 is TGTGCCGGCCGACAGGAGAACACTGAAGCTTTCTTT.

V gene TRBV13 combines with J gene TRBJ2-5; D is undetermined. The CDR3 runs to 12 residues. In germline, CDR1 is PRHDT, CDR2 FYEKMQ (reference sequence). V dropped 4 bases and J dropped 3 bases, with 6 bases sitting between them. Here the CDR3 reads CASSSWKETQYF. The CDR3, as DNA: TGTGCCAGCAGCTCCTGGAAAGAGACCCAGTACTTC.

This chain links TRBV19 with TRBJ2-7; D may match TRBD1 or TRBD2 (5 bases each). Trimming shortened V by 5 bases and J by 0 bases, and 14 bases separated the two germline ends. The V gene's germline CDR1 is LNHDA and CDR2 SQIVND (reference sequence). The length of the CDR3 is 15 residues. DNA of the CDR3: TGTGCCAGTAGTCCAGAGACGGGGCCCTCCTACGAGCAGTACTTC. Translated, it gives CASSPETGPSYEQYF.

This chain uses TRBV20-1 with TRBJ1-1; 8 nucleotides match TRBD1. V was clipped by 1 base and J by 11 bases; unmatched bases: 3. The CDR3 runs 11 residues. The germline gives CDR1 DFQATT, CDR2 SNEGSKA (reference sequence). The CDR3 here is CSARGTGFAFF. In DNA, the CDR3 is TGCAGTGCTAGAGGGACAGGGTTTGCTTTCTTT.

This clonotype was seen a single time. The chain employs TRBV2 and TRBJ2-3; 7 bases fit TRBD1. The germline V gene has CDR1 SNHLY and CDR2 FYNNEI. V was clipped by 8 bases and J by 0 bases; unmatched bases: 23. This CDR3 region has 20 residues. CDR3 amino acids: CASGIDRDVRKGISTDTQYF. In DNA form, the CDR3 reads TGTGCCAGCGGGATTGACAGGGATGTTAGGAAGGGGATTAGCACAGATACGCAGTATTTT.

This chain uses TRBV7-6 with TRBJ2-1, with 7 nucleotides matching TRBD1. The V segment lost 4 bases and the J segment 10 bases; nucleotides outside the gene matches: 7. In germline, CDR1 is SGHVS, CDR2 FNYEAQ. The CDR3 is 13 amino acids. In DNA, the CDR3 is TGTGCCAGCAGCTGGCAGGGGGTCAACGAGCAGTTCTTC. Its protein is CASSWQGVNEQFF.